A selection of T cell receptor beta chains follows, all from one sample in a study of early stage breast cancer tumors. Assay used: immunoSEQ multiplex PCR; TCRdb lists only in-frame clones, some missing. The table includes just over 50,000 clones, around 80% detected once. Source material: blood. These receptors came from a middle-aged person with breast cancer. Both conserved end residues are part of each CDR3. Fields, in order: clone size, V gene, D gene, J gene, CDR3 protein, CDR3 DNA. D genes are given only for firm matches. Clone size is shown for a subset of rows, as once, few, many or a class of expanded clone.

.	TRBV7-6	TRBD2	TRBJ2-3	CASSLIAGGITDTQYF	TGTGCCAGCAGCTTGATAGCGGGAGGGATCACAGATACGCAGTATTTT
few	TRBV27	.	TRBJ1-1	CASSLQGFSHTEAFF	TGTGCCAGCAGTTTACAGGGATTCTCCCACACTGAAGCTTTCTTT
.	TRBV30	.	TRBJ1-3	CAWSSVGGGGNTIYF	TGTGCCTGGAGTTCAGTCGGGGGGGGAGGAAACACCATATATTTT
.	TRBV30	.	TRBJ2-7	CAWSAVLSSYEQYF	TGTGCCTGGAGTGCAGTGCTGAGCTCCTACGAGCAGTACTTC
.	TRBV21-1	.	TRBJ2-5	CASSKAVGQGLGETQYF	TGTGCCAGCAGCAAAGCGGTCGGACAGGGATTAGGGGAGACCCAGTACTTC
.	TRBV4-1	.	TRBJ2-6	CASSQVNIDSGANVLTF	TGCGCCAGCAGCCAAGTTAACATCGACTCTGGGGCCAACGTCCTGACTTTC
.	TRBV5-1	.	TRBJ2-2	CASSLGVSNTGELFF	TGCGCCAGCAGCTTGGGGGTTTCGAACACCGGGGAGCTGTTTTTT
.	TRBV9	.	TRBJ1-3	CASSPGSGGPNGNTIYF	TGTGCCAGCAGCCCTGGTTCGGGGGGCCCGAATGGAAACACCATATATTTT
.	TRBV7-9	TRBD2	TRBJ2-1	CASSPGGLGISRGENEQFF	TGTGCCAGCAGCCCTGGGGGACTAGGGATATCCAGAGGGGAAAATGAGCAGTTCTTC
.	TRBV7-2	.	TRBJ2-1	CASSQGGSSYNEQFF	TGTGCCAGCAGCCAAGGGGGGAGCTCCTACAATGAGCAGTTCTTC
.	TRBV5-1	.	TRBJ2-2	CASSLQDTGELFF	TGCGCCAGCAGCCTCCAAGATACCGGGGAGCTGTTTTTT
.	TRBV19	TRBD1	TRBJ2-2	CASSSGWTGGAPGELFF	TGTGCCAGTAGTTCCGGATGGACAGGGGGCGCCCCCGGGGAGCTGTTTTTT
.	TRBV5-1	.	TRBJ2-7	CASSSRLTGSYEQYF	TGCGCCAGCAGCTCACGTCTTACAGGGTCCTACGAGCAGTACTTC
.	TRBV27	TRBD1	TRBJ2-1	CASSLVGYGTGGNNEQFF	TGTGCCAGCAGTTTAGTCGGGTACGGGACAGGGGGTAACAATGAGCAGTTCTTC
.	TRBV11-3	.	TRBJ2-1	CASSLDLTSEQFF	TGTGCCAGCAGCTTAGATCTGACGTCAGAGCAGTTCTTC
.	TRBV5-1	TRBD1	TRBJ2-3	CASSLVGQGADTQYF	TGCGCCAGCAGCTTGGTGGGACAGGGGGCTGATACGCAGTATTTT
.	TRBV11-3	.	TRBJ2-7	CASSLVGRDWNYEQYF	TGTGCCAGCAGCTTAGTTGGCCGGGACTGGAACTACGAGCAGTACTTC
.	TRBV5-1	.	TRBJ1-1	CASSGVENTEAFF	TGCGCCAGCAGCGGGGTCGAGAACACTGAAGCTTTCTTT
medium-sized	TRBV25-1	.	TRBJ2-7	CASSPGKYEQYF	TGTGCCAGCAGTCCAGGGAAATACGAGCAGTACTTC
.	TRBV2	TRBD1	TRBJ2-3	CASKKDRGGTDTQYF	TGTGCCAGCAAAAAGGACAGGGGAGGCACAGATACGCAGTATTTT
.	TRBV5-6	TRBD2	TRBJ2-7	CASSLEWGLTSGRTYEQYF	TGTGCCAGCAGCTTAGAGTGGGGCCTGACTAGCGGGAGAACCTACGAGCAGTACTTC
.	TRBV5-1	.	TRBJ1-1	CASSLAGITEAFF	TGCGCCAGCAGCTTGGCGGGGATCACTGAAGCTTTCTTT
.	TRBV5-1	TRBD2	TRBJ2-1	CASSTGLAGLTYNEQFF	TGCGCCAGCAGCACGGGACTAGCGGGGCTTACCTACAATGAGCAGTTCTTC
.	TRBV7-9	TRBD2	TRBJ2-3	CASSFSLAGATDTQYF	TGTGCCAGCAGCTTCTCCTTAGCGGGAGCAACAGATACGCAGTATTTT
once	TRBV4-1	.	TRBJ1-2	CASSQSQGYGYTF	TGCGCCAGCAGCCAATCACAGGGCTATGGCTACACCTTC
once	TRBV4-2	TRBD1	TRBJ1-2	CASSQPRQGMNYGYTF	TGTGCCAGCAGCCAACCCAGACAGGGGATGAACTATGGCTACACCTTC
.	TRBV19	TRBD1	TRBJ2-5	CASSGTVAETQYF	TGTGCCAGTAGCGGGACAGTCGCGGAGACCCAGTACTTC
.	TRBV18	.	TRBJ1-4	CASSRATNEKLFF	TGTGCCAGCTCACGTGCAACTAATGAAAAACTGTTTTTT
.	TRBV5-1	.	TRBJ1-1	CASSLDTQNTEAFF	TGCGCCAGCAGCTTGGACACGCAGAACACTGAAGCTTTCTTT
.	TRBV19	.	TRBJ2-6	CATQDPGLGANVLTF	TGTGCCACCCAGGATCCGGGACTTGGGGCCAACGTCCTGACTTTC
.	TRBV5-1	TRBD2	TRBJ2-3	CASRENGRAEDTQYF	TGCGCCAGCAGAGAGAACGGGAGGGCGGAAGATACGCAGTATTTT
once	TRBV5-6	.	TRBJ1-1	CASSDTGTKNTEAFF	TGTGCCAGCAGCGATACCGGGACCAAGAACACTGAAGCTTTCTTT
.	TRBV5-1	TRBD1	TRBJ2-2	CASSHVRGQGATGELFF	TGCGCCAGCAGCCACGTTCGAGGACAGGGTGCCACCGGGGAGCTGTTTTTT
once	TRBV7-2	.	TRBJ2-3	CASSPEYNTQYF	TGTGCCAGCAGCCCTGAGTACAATACGCAGTATTTT
few	TRBV5-1	TRBD1	TRBJ2-1	CASSLDGTGRGYNEQFF	TGCGCCAGCAGCTTGGATGGGACAGGGAGGGGGTACAATGAGCAGTTCTTC
once	TRBV29-1	TRBD1	TRBJ2-6	CSVTGGSGANVLTF	TGCAGCGTTACAGGGGGCTCTGGGGCCAACGTCCTGACTTTC
once	TRBV29-1	.	TRBJ2-3	CSVVSPDTQYF	TGCAGCGTTGTGTCGCCAGATACGCAGTATTTT
few	TRBV2	TRBD2	TRBJ2-7	CASTLDLAGYEQYF	TGTGCCAGCACCCTGGATTTAGCGGGCTACGAGCAGTACTTC
.	TRBV19	TRBD1	TRBJ1-2	CASSISPQGAEGYTF	TGTGCCAGTAGTATAAGTCCGCAGGGGGCGGAAGGCTACACCTTC
.	TRBV11-2	TRBD1	TRBJ2-2	CASSLGTGGHANTGELFF	TGTGCCAGCAGCTTAGGGACAGGGGGCCACGCGAACACCGGGGAGCTGTTTTTT
.	TRBV11-2	TRBD1	TRBJ2-5	CASSLSTGGGETQYF	TGTGCCAGCAGCCTCTCGACAGGGGGCGGGGAGACCCAGTACTTC
.	TRBV5-3	TRBD2	TRBJ2-7	CARLGSGRAYEQYF	TGTGCCAGATTGGGTAGCGGGAGGGCCTACGAGCAGTACTTC
.	TRBV19	.	TRBJ1-3	CASSKILETAAPYSGNTIYF	TGTGCCAGTAGTAAGATTTTAGAGACAGCCGCCCCGTACTCTGGAAACACCATATATTTT
.	TRBV19	.	TRBJ1-5	CASSITAGTPYPTQHF	TGTGCCAGTAGTATAACGGCAGGAACCCCTTATCCGACCCAGCATTTT
.	TRBV4-1	.	TRBJ1-2	CASSPSGGHNYGYTF	TGCGCCAGCAGCCCCTCGGGAGGACACAACTATGGCTACACCTTC
.	TRBV30	.	TRBJ2-4	CAWSGRDAKNIQYF	TGTGCCTGGAGTGGTAGGGACGCCAAAAACATTCAGTACTTC
.	TRBV5-1	.	TRBJ2-1	CASSSGLTPNNEQFF	TGCGCCAGCAGCTCGGGACTGACGCCAAACAATGAGCAGTTCTTC
once	TRBV18	.	TRBJ1-1	CASSPTENTEAFF	TGTGCCAGCTCACCGACAGAGAACACTGAAGCTTTCTTT
.	TRBV28	.	TRBJ1-1	CASIPTDYTEAFF	TGTGCCAGCATTCCGACGGACTACACTGAAGCTTTCTTT
.	TRBV7-9	TRBD2	TRBJ2-5	CASSLGASGRETQYF	TGTGCCAGCAGCTTAGGGGCTAGCGGGAGGGAGACCCAGTACTTC
.	TRBV19	TRBD2	TRBJ2-7	CASRPGASTSGPRVYEQYF	TGTGCCAGTAGACCGGGGGCCTCGACTAGCGGTCCCCGGGTGTACGAGCAGTACTTC
.	TRBV5-1	.	TRBJ1-1	CASRRRNTEAFF	TGCGCCAGCAGGCGAAGGAACACTGAAGCTTTCTTT
.	TRBV30	.	TRBJ1-3	CAWSAYSRTVSGNTIYF	TGTGCCTGGAGTGCCTATAGTCGGACGGTCTCTGGAAACACCATATATTTT
.	TRBV5-4	TRBD1	TRBJ2-1	CASSPALGQDNNEQFF	TGTGCCAGCAGCCCTGCCCTCGGACAGGACAACAATGAGCAGTTCTTC
.	TRBV7-2	.	TRBJ1-1	CASSVQLIQNTEAFF	TGTGCCAGCAGCGTACAACTAATTCAGAACACTGAAGCTTTCTTT